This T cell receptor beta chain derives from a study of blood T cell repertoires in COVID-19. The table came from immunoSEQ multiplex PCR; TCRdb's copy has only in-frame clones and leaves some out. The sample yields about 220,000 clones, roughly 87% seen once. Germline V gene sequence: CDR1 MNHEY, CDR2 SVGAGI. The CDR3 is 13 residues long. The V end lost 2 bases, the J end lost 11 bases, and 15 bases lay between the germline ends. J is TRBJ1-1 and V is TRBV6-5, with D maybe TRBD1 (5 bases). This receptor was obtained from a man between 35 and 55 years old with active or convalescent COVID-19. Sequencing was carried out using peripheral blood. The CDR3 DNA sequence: TGTGCCAGCAGTTACGAAGGAGGAGGGGCGGCTTTCTTT. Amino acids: CASSYEGGGAAFF.